The clone carrying this T cell receptor beta chain was picked up many times. Germline V gene lookup returns CDR1 DFQATT and CDR2 SNEGSKA (reference sequence). This CDR3 contains 18 residues. This entry is derived from a study of T cells in Graves' hyperthyroidism and ophthalmopathy. Template material for amplifying TCR beta CDR3 regions consisted of RNA transcripts. TCR CDR3 regions were first amplified by RT-PCR with HTBI primers. TCRdb reprocessed the multiplex PCR reads via MiXCR and lists one record per CDR3 protein. The sample has around 300,000 distinct CDR3 sequences, about an eighth seen once; the top ten hold roughly 8.5%.

Sequenced: blood. The chain links TRBV20-1 to TRBJ2-1; 14 nucleotides agree with TRBD2. The sequence was collected from a woman in her twenties or thirties with Graves' hyperthyroidism that later progressed to Graves' ophthalmopathy. The CDR3 sequence: CSAFLSLGLAGGNNEQFF. CDR3 sequence (DNA): TGCAGCGCCTTTCTCTCCCTCGGACTAGCGGGAGGAAACAATGAGCAGTTCTTC.